This TCR beta chain was captured in a study of blood T cell repertoires in COVID-19. Study at large: Material from acute and convalescent COVID-19 was sourced from the United States, Italy and Spain. In each case, the material was cDNA or gDNA derived from T cells, B-cell-depleted T cells, or PBMCs.

In germline, CDR1 is SGHTA, CDR2 FQGNSA. The germline V and J ends were trimmed by 5 bases and 9 bases, with 14 bases remaining between them. This CDR3 spans 13 amino acids. Authors' data handling: By means of reference gene primer amplification, nucleated cell counts were estimated. The method was immunoSEQ multiplex PCR; TCRdb's version includes in-frame clones alone and lacks a portion of them. D and trimming come from the DNA, and the V and J calls and clone size come from that table. The sample contains around 40,000 clones, 86% of which appear only once. The sequencing sample was made of peripheral blood. This TCR derives from a man aged 55 to 69 with active COVID-19. The chain uses TRBV7-2 and TRBJ2-1, with TRBD2 as a possible D gene (5 bases). This CDR3 is CASSTRVVPEQFF. The CDR3, as DNA: TGTGCCAGCAGCACGCGGGTAGTCCCTGAGCAGTTCTTC.